The source of this T cell receptor (beta chain) is a study of cytomegalovirus exposure and HLA in healthy donors. Findings and caveats of the study: Per published accounts, TCR beta sequences correctly predicted the HLA-A and HLA-B alleles of most subjects. Differences between HLA loci emerged in a later analysis of TCR association rates, with DRB1 most and HLA-C fewest. In vitro checks showed that a few CMV-associated chains really do target CMV antigens.

To note about this clone: Its specificity is unknown.

PCR primers comprised 60 Vbeta and 13 Jbeta primers. The data were produced by immunoSEQ multiplex PCR, yet TCRdb's version contains in-frame clones alone and is incomplete. Of about 120,000 clones detected, around 60% appear once; the ten largest clones hold 10%. Healthy people donating bone marrow made up the donors. Deletions cut 6 bases from V and 4 bases from J, with 15 bases between. Germline assignment: CDR1 LNHDA and CDR2 SQIVND (reference sequence). The length of the CDR3 is 14 residues. The TCR comes from a man aged 40-49 years in good health and CMV-seropositive. What was sequenced was PBMCs. The V and J genes are TRBV19 and TRBJ1-1; D call uncertain. The CDR3 reads CASRTGARVTEAFF. The CDR3 nucleotides read TGTGCCAGTAGGACCGGAGCGAGAGTCACTGAAGCTTTCTTT. Based on the CDR3 plus reference TRBV19 and TRBJ1-1, the full variable domain is DGGITQSPKYLFRKEGQNVTLSCEQNLNHDAMYWYRQDPGQGLRLIYYSQIVNDFQKGDIAEGYSVSREKKESFPLTVTSAQKNPTAFYLCASRTGARVTEAFFGQGTRLTVV.